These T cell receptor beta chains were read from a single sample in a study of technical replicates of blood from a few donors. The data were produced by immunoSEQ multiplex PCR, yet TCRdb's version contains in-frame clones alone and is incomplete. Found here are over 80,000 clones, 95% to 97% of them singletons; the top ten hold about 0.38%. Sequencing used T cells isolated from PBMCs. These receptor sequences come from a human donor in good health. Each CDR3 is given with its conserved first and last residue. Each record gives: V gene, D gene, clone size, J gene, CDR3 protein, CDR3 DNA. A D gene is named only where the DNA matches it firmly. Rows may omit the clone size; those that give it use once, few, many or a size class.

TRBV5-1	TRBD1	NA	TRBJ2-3	CASSFGTGGTDTQYF	TGCGCCAGCAGCTTCGGGACAGGGGGCACAGATACGCAGTATTTT
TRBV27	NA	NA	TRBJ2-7	CASGTTLHSYEQYF	TGTGCCAGCGGGACAACTCTACACTCCTACGAGCAGTACTTC
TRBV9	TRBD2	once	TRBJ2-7	CASSPAVAGSEQYF	TGTGCCAGCAGCCCGGCGGTAGCGGGAAGTGAGCAGTACTTC
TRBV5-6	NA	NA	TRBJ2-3	CASSYSGLDTQYF	TGTGCCAGCAGCTACAGCGGATTGGATACGCAGTATTTT
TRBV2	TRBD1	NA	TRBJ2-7	CASSGSDRGYEQYF	TGTGCCAGCAGTGGGTCGGACAGGGGCTACGAGCAGTACTTC
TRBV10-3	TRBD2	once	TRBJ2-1	CAIRRAGGPNEQFF	TGTGCCATCCGAAGAGCGGGAGGACCCAATGAGCAGTTCTTC
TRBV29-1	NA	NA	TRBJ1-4	CSVGGGRGKLFF	TGCAGCGTTGGGGGGGGCAGGGGAAAACTGTTTTTT
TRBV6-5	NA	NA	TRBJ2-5	CASSRQRQETQYF	TGTGCCAGCAGTAGACAAAGACAAGAGACCCAGTACTTC
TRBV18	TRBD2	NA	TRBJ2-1	CASSPPVGLADNEQFF	TGTGCCAGCTCACCACCGGTTGGACTAGCGGATAATGAGCAGTTCTTC
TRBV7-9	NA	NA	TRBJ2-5	CAGIGGPLETQYF	TGTGCCGGTATAGGGGGACCTCTGGAGACCCAGTACTTC
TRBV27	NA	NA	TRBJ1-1	CASSFGRDRTEAFF	TGTGCCAGCAGTTTTGGCAGGGATAGGACTGAAGCTTTCTTT
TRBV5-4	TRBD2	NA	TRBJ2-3	CASSLSGKTTDTQYF	TGTGCCAGCAGCTTGAGCGGGAAAACGACAGATACGCAGTATTTT
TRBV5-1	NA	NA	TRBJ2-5	CASSLAETQYF	TGCGCCAGCAGCTTGGCGGAGACCCAGTACTTC
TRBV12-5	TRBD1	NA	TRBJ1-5	CASGHDRAQPQHF	TGTGCTAGTGGCCATGACAGGGCCCAGCCCCAGCATTTT
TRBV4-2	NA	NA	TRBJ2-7	CASSQDQIRKAGQYF	TGTGCCAGCAGCCAAGATCAAATCCGTAAGGCGGGACAGTACTTC
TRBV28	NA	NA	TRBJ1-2	CASSLGGAYTF	TGTGCCAGCAGTTTAGGGGGGGCCTACACCTTC
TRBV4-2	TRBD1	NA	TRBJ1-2	CASSQGQIYYGYTF	TGTGCCAGCAGCCAGGGACAGATATACTATGGCTACACCTTC
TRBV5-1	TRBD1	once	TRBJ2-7	CASSLTDRGRIEQYF	TGCGCCAGCAGTCTGACCGACAGGGGGCGCATCGAGCAGTACTTC
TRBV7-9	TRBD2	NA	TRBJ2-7	CASSPRTSGNEQYF	TGTGCCAGCAGCCCCAGGACTAGCGGAAACGAGCAGTACTTC
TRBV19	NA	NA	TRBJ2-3	CATTRGFAQYF	TGTGCCACCACAAGAGGCTTTGCGCAGTATTTT
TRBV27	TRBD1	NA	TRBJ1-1	CASSPNRGGTEAFF	TGTGCCAGCAGTCCAAACAGGGGCGGCACTGAAGCTTTCTTT
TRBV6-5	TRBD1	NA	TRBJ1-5	CASSNRGISNQPQHF	TGTGCCAGCAGTAACAGGGGGATCAGCAATCAGCCCCAGCATTTT
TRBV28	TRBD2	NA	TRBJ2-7	CASSLRSGRGYEQYF	TGTGCCAGCAGTTTAAGGAGCGGGAGGGGGTACGAGCAGTACTTC
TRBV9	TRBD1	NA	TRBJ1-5	CASSAGAGGSNQPQHF	TGTGCCAGCAGCGCCGGAGCAGGGGGAAGCAATCAGCCCCAGCATTTT
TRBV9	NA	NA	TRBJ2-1	CASSVQGNEQFF	TGTGCCAGCAGCGTACAGGGGAATGAGCAGTTCTTC
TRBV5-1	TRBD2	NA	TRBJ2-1	CASSFSPSGRLTPGEQFF	TGCGCCAGCAGCTTCAGTCCTAGCGGGAGGTTGACCCCCGGTGAGCAGTTCTTC
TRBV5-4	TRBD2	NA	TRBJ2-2	CASSWDGSGRLAGELFF	TGTGCCAGCAGCTGGGACGGTAGCGGGAGACTGGCCGGGGAGCTGTTTTTT
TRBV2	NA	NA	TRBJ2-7	CASRGGQNYEQYF	TGTGCCAGCAGAGGAGGACAGAACTACGAGCAGTACTTC
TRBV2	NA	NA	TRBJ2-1	CASSGINEQFF	TGTGCCAGCAGTGGTATCAATGAGCAGTTCTTC
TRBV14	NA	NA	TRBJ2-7	CASSQVPYRALTYEQYF	TGTGCCAGCAGCCAAGTCCCCTACAGGGCTCTAACCTACGAGCAGTACTTC
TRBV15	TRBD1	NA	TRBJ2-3	CATRDRGTDTQYF	TGTGCCACTAGGGACAGGGGAACAGATACGCAGTATTTT
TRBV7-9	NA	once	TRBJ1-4	CASAGATNEKLFF	TGTGCCAGCGCGGGGGCAACTAATGAAAAACTGTTTTTT
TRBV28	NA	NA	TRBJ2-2	CASSSGQNTGELFF	TGTGCCAGCAGTTCGGGACAGAACACCGGGGAGCTGTTTTTT
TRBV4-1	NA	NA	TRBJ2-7	CASSQDPRGPYEQYF	TGCGCCAGCAGCCAAGATCCGCGGGGGCCCTACGAGCAGTACTTC
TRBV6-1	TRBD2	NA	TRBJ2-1	CATITSLAGNEQFF	TGTGCCACCATTACAAGCCTAGCGGGGAATGAGCAGTTCTTC